This T cell receptor beta chain was retrieved from a study of persistence of HIV-infected CD4 T cells. Study details: A larger, less memory-rich fraction responded to anti-CD3/anti-CD28 beads than to antigen. Study findings and constraints: Antigen-responding cells were enriched for degenerate expanded CDR3beta sequences.

This was the immunoSEQ version 4 assay in survey mode. Profiling relied on immunoSEQ multiplex PCR, and the TCRdb table lists in-frame clones only, not all of them. The sample lists under 45,000 clones; around 92% were seen once. Anti-CD3/anti-CD28 beads served as a nonspecific positive control stimulus. Sorting of responding CD4+ T cells relied on upregulated CD40 ligand together with CD69. Inclusion required CMV-positive serology and CD4+ counts above 400 cells/uL. CD8-depleted PBMCs were stimulated 15 to 20 hours with anti-CD28/CD49d costimulation, CD40-blocking antibody and enfuvirtide. From germline, CDR1 is MDHEN and CDR2 SYDVKM. This CDR3 spans 11 amino acids. Trimming removed 8 bases from V and 5 bases from J, with 6 bases in between. Concerning this clone itself: The antigen is unknown.

This chain joins TRBV28 and TRBJ1-4, with unresolved D. The starting material was CD4+ T cells sorted from PBMCs after roughly 17-hour stimulation, obtained from a patient who received antiretroviral therapy. This receptor was identified in an adult man with HIV who was CMV-seropositive. In DNA, the CDR3 is TGTGCCAGCTTCCGAAATGAAAAACTGTTTTTT. Protein sequence: CASFRNEKLFF.